This T cell receptor (beta chain) originates from a study of blood T cell repertoires in COVID-19. For the study at large: Samples representing acute and convalescent COVID-19 were sourced from the United States, Italy and Spain.

Methods used by the authors: Estimation of nucleated cell counts relied on the amplification of reference gene primers. Clones were sequenced by immunoSEQ multiplex PCR, and TCRdb holds only the in-frame ones, with some missing. The V and J calls and the clone size are those of that table, but D and trimming were determined from the DNA. Here the sample spans 50,000 to 65,000 clones, more than 75% being singletons. Germline CDR1 reads LGHDT; CDR2 reads YNNKEL (reference sequence). CDR3 length: 17 amino acids. The V and J ends lost 0 bases and 0 bases respectively, with 14 bases between them. This receptor was taken from a man in his fifties with active COVID-19. This rearrangement joins TRBV3-1 (or the pseudogene TRBV3-2) to TRBJ1-1; D not resolved. What was sequenced was peripheral blood. The CDR3 DNA follows: TGTGCCAGCAGCCAAGACCCCAGTCGGAGGGTGAACACTGAAGCTTTCTTT. Its protein product is CASSQDPSRRVNTEAFF.